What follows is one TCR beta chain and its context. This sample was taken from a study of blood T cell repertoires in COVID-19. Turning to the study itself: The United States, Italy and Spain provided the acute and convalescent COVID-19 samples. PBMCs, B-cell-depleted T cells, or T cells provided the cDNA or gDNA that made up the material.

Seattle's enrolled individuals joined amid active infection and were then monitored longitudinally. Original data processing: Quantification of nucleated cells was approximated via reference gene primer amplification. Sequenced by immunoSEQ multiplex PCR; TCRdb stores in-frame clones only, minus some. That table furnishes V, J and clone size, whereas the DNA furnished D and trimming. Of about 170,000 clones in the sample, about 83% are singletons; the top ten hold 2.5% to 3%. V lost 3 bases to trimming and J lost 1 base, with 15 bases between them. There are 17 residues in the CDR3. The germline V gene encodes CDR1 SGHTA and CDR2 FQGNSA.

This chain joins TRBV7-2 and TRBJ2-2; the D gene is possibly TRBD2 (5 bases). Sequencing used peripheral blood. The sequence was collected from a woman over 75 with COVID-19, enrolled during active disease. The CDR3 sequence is CASSFGGSWVNTGELFF. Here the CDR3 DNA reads TGTGCCAGCAGCTTCGGAGGCTCTTGGGTGAACACCGGGGAGCTGTTTTTT.